This T cell receptor (beta chain) was documented in a study of blood T cells in healthy people across ages. Primers used in a second PCR of roughly 7 to 11 cycles were a sample-barcoded 5' primer and a J-beta primer mix. TCRdb independently ran MiXCR on the 5' RACE reads; one entry per CDR3 protein. The data contain about 700,000 distinct CDR3 sequences, around 32% of them singletons. This clonotype occurred many times. V dropped 6 bases and J dropped 2; count of bases not matched to a gene: 7. CDR3 length: 14 residues. The chain recombines TRBV12-3 or TRBV12-4 with TRBJ2-7; 7 nucleotides agree with TRBD1. Sequencing input: blood. The receptor's source is a woman aged 80 or older in good health. The CDR3 DNA reads TGTGCCAGCAGGCCAGGGGGAGTCCCCTACGAGCAGTACTTC. It codes for CASRPGGVPYEQYF.